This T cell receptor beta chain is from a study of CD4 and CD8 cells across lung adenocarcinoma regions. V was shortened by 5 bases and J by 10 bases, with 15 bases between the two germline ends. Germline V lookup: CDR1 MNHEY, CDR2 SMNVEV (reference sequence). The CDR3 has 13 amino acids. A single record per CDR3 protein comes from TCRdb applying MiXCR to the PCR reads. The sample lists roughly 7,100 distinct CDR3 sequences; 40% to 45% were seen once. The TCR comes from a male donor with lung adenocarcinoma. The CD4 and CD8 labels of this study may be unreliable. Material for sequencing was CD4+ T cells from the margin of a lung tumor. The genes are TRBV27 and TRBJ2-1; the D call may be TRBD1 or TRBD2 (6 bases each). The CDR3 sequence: CASSAGGAREQFF. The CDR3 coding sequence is TGTGCCAGCAGTGCCGGGGGCGCACGAGAGCAGTTCTTC.